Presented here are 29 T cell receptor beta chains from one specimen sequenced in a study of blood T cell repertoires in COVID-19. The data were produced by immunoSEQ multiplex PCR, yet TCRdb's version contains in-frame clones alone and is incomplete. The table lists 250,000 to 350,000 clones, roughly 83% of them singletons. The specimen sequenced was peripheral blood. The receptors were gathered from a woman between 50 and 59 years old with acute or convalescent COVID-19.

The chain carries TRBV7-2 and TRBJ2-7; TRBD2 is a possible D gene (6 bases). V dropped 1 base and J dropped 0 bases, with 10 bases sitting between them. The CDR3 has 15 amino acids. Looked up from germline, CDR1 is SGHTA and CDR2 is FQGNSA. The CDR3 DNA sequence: TGTGCCAGCAGCTTAGTCCGCGGGATCTCCTACGAGCAGTACTTC. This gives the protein CASSLVRGISYEQYF.

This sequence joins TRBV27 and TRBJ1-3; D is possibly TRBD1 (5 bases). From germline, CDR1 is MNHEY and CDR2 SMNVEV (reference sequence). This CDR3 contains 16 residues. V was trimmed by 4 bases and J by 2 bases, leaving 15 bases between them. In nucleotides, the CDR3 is TGTGCCAGCAGTTCTTCAGGGACTATCGCTGGAAACACCATATATTTT. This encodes CASSSSGTIAGNTIYF.

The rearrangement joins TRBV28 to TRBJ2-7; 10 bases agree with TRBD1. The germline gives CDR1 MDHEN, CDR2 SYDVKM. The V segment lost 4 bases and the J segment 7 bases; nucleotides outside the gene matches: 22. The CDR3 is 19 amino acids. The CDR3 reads CASSSRRQGALPLGGEQYF. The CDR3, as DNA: TGTGCCAGCAGTTCGAGGAGACAGGGGGCGCTTCCTTTAGGGGGTGAGCAGTACTTC.

The CDR3 region is CASSLTGGFRYGYTF. In DNA, the CDR3 is TGTGCCAGCAGTTTAACAGGGGGTTTTAGGTATGGCTACACCTTC. The rearrangement uses TRBV27 and TRBJ1-2, with 8 positions matching TRBD1. CDR1 is MNHEY, CDR2 SMNVEV, per germline (reference sequence). V shed 2 bases and J 5 bases; nucleotides not matched to a gene: 7. The CDR3 is 15 residues long.

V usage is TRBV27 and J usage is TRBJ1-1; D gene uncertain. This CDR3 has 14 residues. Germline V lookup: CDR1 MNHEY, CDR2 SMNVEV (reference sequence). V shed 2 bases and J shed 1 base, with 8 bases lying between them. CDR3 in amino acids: CASSLILENTEAFF. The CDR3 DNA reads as TGTGCCAGCAGTTTAATTTTAGAGAACACTGAAGCTTTCTTT.

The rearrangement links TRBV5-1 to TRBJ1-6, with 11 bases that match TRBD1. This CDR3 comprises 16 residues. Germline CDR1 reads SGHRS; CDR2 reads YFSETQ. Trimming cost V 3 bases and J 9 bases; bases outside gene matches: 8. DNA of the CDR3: TGCGCCAGCAGCTCCGGACAGGGGGCTTCATTTTCACCCCTCCACTTT. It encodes CASSSGQGASFSPLHF.

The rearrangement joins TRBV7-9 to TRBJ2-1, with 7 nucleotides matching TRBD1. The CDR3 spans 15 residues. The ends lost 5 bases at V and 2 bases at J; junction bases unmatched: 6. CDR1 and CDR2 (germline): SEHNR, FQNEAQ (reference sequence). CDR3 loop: CASSLRGFTYNEQFF. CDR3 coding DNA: TGTGCCAGCAGCCTCAGGGGGTTTACCTACAATGAGCAGTTCTTC.

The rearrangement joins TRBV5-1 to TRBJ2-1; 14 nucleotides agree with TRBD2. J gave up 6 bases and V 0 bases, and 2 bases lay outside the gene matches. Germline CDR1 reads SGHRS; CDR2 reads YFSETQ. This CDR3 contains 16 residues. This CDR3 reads CASSLAGLAGANEQFF. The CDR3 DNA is TGCGCCAGCAGCTTGGCGGGACTAGCGGGGGCCAATGAGCAGTTCTTC.

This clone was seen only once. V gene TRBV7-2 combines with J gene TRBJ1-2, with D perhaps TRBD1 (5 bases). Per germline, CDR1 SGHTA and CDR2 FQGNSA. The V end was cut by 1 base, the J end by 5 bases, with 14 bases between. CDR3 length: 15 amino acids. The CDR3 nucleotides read TGTGCCAGCAGCTTAGGGGGGGGAATCGGGTATGGCTACACCTTC. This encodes CASSLGGGIGYGYTF. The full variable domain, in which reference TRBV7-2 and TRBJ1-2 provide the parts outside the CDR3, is GAGVSQSPSNKVTEKGKDVELRCDPISGHTALYWYRQSLGQGLEFLIYFQGNSAPDKSGLPSDRFSAERTGGSVSTLTIQRTQQEDSAVYLCASSLGGGIGYGYTFGSGTRLTVV.

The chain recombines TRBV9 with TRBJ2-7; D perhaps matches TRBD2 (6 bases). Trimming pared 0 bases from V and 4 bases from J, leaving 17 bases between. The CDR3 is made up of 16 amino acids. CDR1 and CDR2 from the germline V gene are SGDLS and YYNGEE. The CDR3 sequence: CASSVAPEEGVYEQYF. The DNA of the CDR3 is TGTGCCAGCAGCGTAGCCCCCGAGGAGGGAGTGTACGAGCAGTACTTC.

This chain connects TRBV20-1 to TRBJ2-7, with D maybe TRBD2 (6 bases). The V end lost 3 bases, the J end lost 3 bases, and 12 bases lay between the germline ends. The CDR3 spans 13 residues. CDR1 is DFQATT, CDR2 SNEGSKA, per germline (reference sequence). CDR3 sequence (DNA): TGCAGTGCTAGTCGGGGGTCCAACTACGAGCAGTACTTC. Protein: CSASRGSNYEQYF.

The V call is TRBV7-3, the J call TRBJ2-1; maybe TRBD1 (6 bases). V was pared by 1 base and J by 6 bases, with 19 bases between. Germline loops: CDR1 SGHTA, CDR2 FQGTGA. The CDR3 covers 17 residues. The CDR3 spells CASSLSGPDSSINEQFF. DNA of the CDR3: TGTGCCAGCAGCTTAAGCGGGCCGGACAGTTCTATCAATGAGCAGTTCTTC. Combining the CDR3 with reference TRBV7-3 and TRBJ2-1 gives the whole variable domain GAGVSQTPSNKVTEKGKYVELRCDPISGHTALYWYRQSLGQGPEFLIYFQGTGAADDSGLPNDRFFAVRPEGSVSTLKIQRTERGDSAVYLCASSLSGPDSSINEQFFGPGTRLTVL.

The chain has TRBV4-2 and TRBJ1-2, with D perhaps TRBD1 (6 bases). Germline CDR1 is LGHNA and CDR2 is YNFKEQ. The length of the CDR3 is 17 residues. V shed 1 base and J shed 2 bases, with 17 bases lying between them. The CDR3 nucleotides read TGTGCCAGCAGCCAAGCGGTCCTAGGGGGAAGGAACTATGGCTACACCTTC. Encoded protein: CASSQAVLGGRNYGYTF.

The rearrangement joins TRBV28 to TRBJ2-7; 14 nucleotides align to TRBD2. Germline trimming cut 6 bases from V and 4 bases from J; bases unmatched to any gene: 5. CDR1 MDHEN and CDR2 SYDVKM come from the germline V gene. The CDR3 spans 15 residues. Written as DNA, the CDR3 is TGTGCCAGCAGCCCAGGGACTAGCGGGAGATACGAGCAGTACTTC. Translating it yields CASSPGTSGRYEQYF.

CDR3 amino acids: CASRGTGTSGSYEQYF. The DNA for the CDR3 is TGTGCCAGCAGGGGGACCGGGACTAGCGGCAGTTACGAGCAGTACTTC. The V gene is TRBV7-3, the J gene TRBJ2-7, with 11 positions matching TRBD2. Germline CDR1 SGHTA, CDR2 FQGTGA. With 6 bases clipped from V and 4 bases from J, the junction kept 11 bases outside the gene matches. The CDR3 has 16 residues.

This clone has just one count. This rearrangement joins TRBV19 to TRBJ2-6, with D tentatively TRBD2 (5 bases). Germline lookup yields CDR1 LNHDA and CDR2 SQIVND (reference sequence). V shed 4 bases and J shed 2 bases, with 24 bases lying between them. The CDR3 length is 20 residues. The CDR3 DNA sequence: TGTGCCAGTAGTAGCCCTGCTGCGGTGTGGCTCGGGGCTGGGGCCAACGTCCTGACTTTC. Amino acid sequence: CASSSPAAVWLGAGANVLTF.

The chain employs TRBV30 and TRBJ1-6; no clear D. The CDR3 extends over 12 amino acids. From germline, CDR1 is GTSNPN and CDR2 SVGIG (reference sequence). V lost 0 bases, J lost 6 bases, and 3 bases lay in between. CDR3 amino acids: CAWSVLNSPLHF. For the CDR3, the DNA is TGTGCCTGGAGTGTACTTAATTCACCCCTCCACTTT.

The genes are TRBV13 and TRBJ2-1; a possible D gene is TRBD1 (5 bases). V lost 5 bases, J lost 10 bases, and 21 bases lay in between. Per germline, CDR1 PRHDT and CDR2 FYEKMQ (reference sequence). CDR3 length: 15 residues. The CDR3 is CASSQIGKGMEEQFF. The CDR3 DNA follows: TGTGCCAGCAGCCAGATTGGGAAGGGGATGGAGGAGCAGTTCTTC.

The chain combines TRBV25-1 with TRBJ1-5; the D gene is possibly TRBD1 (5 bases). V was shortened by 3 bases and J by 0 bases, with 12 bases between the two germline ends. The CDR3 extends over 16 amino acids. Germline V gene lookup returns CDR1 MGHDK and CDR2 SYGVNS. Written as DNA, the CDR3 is TGTGCCAGCAGTGAGGGGGGTTGGTATAGCAATCAGCCCCAGCATTTT. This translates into CASSEGGWYSNQPQHF.

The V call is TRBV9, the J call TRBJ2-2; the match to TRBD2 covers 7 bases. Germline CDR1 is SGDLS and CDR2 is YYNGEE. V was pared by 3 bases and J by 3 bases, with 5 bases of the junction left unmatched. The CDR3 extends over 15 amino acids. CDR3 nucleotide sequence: TGTGCCAGCAGCGCCCGGGACTACGACACCGGGGAGCTGTTTTTT. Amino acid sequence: CASSARDYDTGELFF.

CDR3 sequence: CASSPLTGGYTF. The CDR3 DNA sequence: TGTGCCAGCAGCCCCCTAACGGGGGGCTACACCTTC. J is TRBJ1-2 and V is TRBV9, with D unresolved. This CDR3 is 12 amino acids long. From germline, CDR1 is SGDLS and CDR2 YYNGEE. Trimming removed 4 bases at V and 8 bases at J, with 12 bases between. Variable domain in full (rest from reference TRBV9 and TRBJ1-2): DSGVTQTPKHLITATGQRVTLRCSPRSGDLSVYWYQQSLDQGLQFLIQYYNGEERAKGNILERFSAQQFPDLHSELNLSSLELGDSALYFCASSPLTGGYTFGSGTRLTVV.

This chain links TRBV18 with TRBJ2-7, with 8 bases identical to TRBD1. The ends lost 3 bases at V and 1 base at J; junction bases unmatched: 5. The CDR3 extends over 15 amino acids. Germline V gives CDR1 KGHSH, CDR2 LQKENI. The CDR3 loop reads CASSPAGTGSYEQYF. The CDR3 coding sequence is TGTGCCAGCTCACCGGCCGGGACAGGTTCCTACGAGCAGTACTTC. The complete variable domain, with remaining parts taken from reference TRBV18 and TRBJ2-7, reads NAGVMQNPRHLVRRRGQEARLRCSPMKGHSHVYWYRQLPEEGLKFMVYLQKENIIDESGMPKERFSAEFPKEGPSILRIQQVVRGDSAAYFCASSPAGTGSYEQYFGPGTRLTVT.

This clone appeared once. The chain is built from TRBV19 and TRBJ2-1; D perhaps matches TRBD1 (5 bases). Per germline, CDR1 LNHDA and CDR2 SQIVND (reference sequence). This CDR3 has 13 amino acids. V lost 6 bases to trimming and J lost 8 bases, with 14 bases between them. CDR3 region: CASSRVSVYEQFF. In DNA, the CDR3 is TGTGCCAGTAGCAGGGTCTCTGTCTATGAGCAGTTCTTC.

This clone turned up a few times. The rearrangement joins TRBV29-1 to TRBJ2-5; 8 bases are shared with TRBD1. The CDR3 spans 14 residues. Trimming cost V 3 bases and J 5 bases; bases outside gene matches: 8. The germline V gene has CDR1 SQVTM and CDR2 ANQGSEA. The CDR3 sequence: CSVDETGDAETQYF. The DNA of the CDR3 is TGCAGCGTTGATGAGACAGGGGATGCGGAGACCCAGTACTTC.

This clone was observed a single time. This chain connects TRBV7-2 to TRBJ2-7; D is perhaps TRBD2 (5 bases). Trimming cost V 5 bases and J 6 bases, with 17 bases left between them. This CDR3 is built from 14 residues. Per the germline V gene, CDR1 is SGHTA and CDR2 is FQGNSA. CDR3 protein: CASSLHRTGLEQYF. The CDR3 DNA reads TGTGCCAGCAGCCTTCATCGGACTGGACTCGAGCAGTACTTC.

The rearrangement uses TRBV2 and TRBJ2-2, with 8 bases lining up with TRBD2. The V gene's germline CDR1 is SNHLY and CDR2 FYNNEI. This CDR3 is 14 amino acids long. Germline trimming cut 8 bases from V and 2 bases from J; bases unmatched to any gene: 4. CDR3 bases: TGTGCCAGCGGGGGACTAGTTAACACCGGGGAGCTGTTTTTT. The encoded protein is CASGGLVNTGELFF.

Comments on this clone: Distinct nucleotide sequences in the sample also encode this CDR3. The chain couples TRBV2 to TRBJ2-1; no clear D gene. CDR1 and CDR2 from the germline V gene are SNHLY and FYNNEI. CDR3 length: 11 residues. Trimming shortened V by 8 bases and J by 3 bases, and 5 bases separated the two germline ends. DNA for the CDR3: TGTGCCAGCTCGGTCTACAATGAGCAGTTCTTC. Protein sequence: CASSVYNEQFF.

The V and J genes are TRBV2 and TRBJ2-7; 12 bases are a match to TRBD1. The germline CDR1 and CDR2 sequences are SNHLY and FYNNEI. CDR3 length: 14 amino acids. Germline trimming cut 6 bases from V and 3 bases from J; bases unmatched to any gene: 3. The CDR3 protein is CASSGDRGLYEQYF. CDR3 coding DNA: TGTGCCAGCAGCGGGGACAGGGGGCTCTACGAGCAGTACTTC.

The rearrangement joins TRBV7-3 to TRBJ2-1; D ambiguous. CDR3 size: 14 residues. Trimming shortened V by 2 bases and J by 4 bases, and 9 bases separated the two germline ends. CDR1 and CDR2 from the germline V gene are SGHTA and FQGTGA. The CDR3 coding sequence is TGTGCCAGCAGCTTACTAGGCGGATACAATGAGCAGTTCTTC. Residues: CASSLLGGYNEQFF.